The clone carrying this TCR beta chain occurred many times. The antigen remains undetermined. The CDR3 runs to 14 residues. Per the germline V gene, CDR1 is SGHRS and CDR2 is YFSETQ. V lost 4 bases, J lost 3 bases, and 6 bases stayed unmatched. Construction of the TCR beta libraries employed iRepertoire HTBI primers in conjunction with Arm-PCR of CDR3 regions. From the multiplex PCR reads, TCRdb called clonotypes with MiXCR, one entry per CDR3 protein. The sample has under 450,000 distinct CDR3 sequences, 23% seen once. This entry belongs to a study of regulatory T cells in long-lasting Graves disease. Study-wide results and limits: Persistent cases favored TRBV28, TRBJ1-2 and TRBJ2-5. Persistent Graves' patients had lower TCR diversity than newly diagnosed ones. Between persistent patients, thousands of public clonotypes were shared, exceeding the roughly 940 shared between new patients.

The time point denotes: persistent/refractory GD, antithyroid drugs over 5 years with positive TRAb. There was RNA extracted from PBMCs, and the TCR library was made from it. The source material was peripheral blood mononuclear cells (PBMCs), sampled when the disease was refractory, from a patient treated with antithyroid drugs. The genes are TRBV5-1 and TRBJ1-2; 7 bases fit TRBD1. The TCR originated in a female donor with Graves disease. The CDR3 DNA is TGCGCCAGCAGCCAGACAGGGTCGGACTATGGCTACACCTTC. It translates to CASSQTGSDYGYTF.